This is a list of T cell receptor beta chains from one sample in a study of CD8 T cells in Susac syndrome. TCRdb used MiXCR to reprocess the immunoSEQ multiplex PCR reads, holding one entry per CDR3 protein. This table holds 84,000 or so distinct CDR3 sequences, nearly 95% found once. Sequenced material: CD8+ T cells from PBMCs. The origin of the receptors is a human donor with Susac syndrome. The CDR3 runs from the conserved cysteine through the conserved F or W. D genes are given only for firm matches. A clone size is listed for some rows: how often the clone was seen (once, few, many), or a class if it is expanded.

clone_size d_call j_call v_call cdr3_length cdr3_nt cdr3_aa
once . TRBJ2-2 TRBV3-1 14 TGTGCCAGCAGCCAAGCCTATGGTTCCGGGGAGCTGTTTTTT CASSQAYGSGELFF
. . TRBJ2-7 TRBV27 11 TGTGCCATACAGTTTGGTAACGAGCAGTACTTC CAIQFGNEQYF
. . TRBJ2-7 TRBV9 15 TGTGCCAGCAGCGTAGCTGTCGGACACGGCTACGAGCAGTACTTC CASSVAVGHGYEQYF
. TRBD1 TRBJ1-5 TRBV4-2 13 TGTGCCAGCAGCCCGGGGGCAGGGGGCGAGGGGCATTTT CASSPGAGGEGHF
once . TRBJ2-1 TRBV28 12 TGTGCTTCGGGCGGGCAGGACAATGAGCAGTTCTTC CASGGQDNEQFF
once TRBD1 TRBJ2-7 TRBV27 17 TGTGCCAGCAGTTTGTTGGTCCCAGGGACAGGAACTTACGAGCAGTACTTC CASSLLVPGTGTYEQYF
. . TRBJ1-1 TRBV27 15 TGTGCCAGCAGTTTACGGACAGATATGAACACTGAAGCTTTCTTT CASSLRTDMNTEAFF
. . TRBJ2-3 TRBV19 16 TGTGCCAGTAGTATAGATCGGACAGTTTGGGAGGATACGCAGTATTTT CASSIDRTVWEDTQYF
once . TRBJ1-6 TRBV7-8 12 TGTGCCAGCAGCTTAGCGACAGGACCCCTCCACTTT CASSLATGPLHF
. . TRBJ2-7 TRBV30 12 TGTGCCTGGAGTGGAGCAGTCTACGAGCAGTACTTC CAWSGAVYEQYF
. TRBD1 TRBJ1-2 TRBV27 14 TGTGCCAGCAGTCCAGGGAACAGGGGTAATGGCTACACCTTC CASSPGNRGNGYTF
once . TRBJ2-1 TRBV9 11 TGTGCCAGCAGCGTAGGCCATGAGCAGTTCTTC CASSVGHEQFF
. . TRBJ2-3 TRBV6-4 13 TGTGCCAGCGCCTCCGGGGACACAGATACGCAGTATTTT CASASGDTDTQYF
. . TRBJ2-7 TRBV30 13 TGTGCCTGGAGTACTATGAGCTCCTACGAGCAGTACTTC CAWSTMSSYEQYF
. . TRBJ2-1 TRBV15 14 TGTGCCACCAGCAGAGATCCTAGCATGAATGAGCAGTTCTTC CATSRDPSMNEQFF
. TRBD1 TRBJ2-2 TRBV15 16 TGTGCCACCAGCGTAAACAGGGGGAGGAACACCGGGGAGCTGTTTTTT CATSVNRGRNTGELFF
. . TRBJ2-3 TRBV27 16 TGTGCCAGCAGTATCACAGGGCACCTTATGACAGATACGCAGTATTTT CASSITGHLMTDTQYF
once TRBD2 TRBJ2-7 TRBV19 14 TGTGCCAGTAGTCCCGGACTAGCCTCCTACGAGCAGTACTTC CASSPGLASYEQYF
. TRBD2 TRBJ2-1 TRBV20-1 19 TGCAGTGCCACTACGGTCGTCCAGCGGGAGTGGAGGGGGAAGGGTGAGCAGTTCTTC CSATTVVQREWRGKGEQFF
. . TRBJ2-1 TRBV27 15 TGTGCCAGCAGTTTATTTCCGGGGCAGACCAATGAGCAGTTCTTC CASSLFPGQTNEQFF
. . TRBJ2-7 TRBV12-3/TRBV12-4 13 TGTGCCAGCAGCGCCCCTGGGGACTACGAGCAGTACTTC CASSAPGDYEQYF
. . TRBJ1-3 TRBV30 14 TGTGCCTGGAGATACTCGAGTTCTGGAAACACCATATATTTT CAWRYSSSGNTIYF
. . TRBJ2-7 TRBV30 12 TGTGCCTGGAGTGGAGGTACCTACGAGCAGTACTTC CAWSGGTYEQYF
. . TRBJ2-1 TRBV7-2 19 TGTGCCAGCAGCTTAGGATTCAGTCAGTCCCAGAGCTCCTACAATGAGCAGTTCTTC CASSLGFSQSQSSYNEQFF
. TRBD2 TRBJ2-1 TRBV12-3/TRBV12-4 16 TGTGCCAGCAAGACTAGCGGGGGGGATTCCTACAATGAGCAGTTCTTC CASKTSGGDSYNEQFF
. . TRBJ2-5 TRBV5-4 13 TGTGCCAGCAGCCCGCTCCAAGATGAGACCCAGTACTTC CASSPLQDETQYF
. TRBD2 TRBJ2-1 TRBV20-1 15 TGCAGTGCCCCCGGACTAGCGGGGGGGCCTCATGAGCAGTTCTTC CSAPGLAGGPHEQFF
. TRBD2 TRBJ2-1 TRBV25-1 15 TGTGCCAGCCGGTTCGGGGGGGGATCCTACAATGAGCAGTTCTTC CASRFGGGSYNEQFF
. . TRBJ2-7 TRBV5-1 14 TGCGCCAGCAGCTTGGAGGACAGCTCCTACGAGCAGTACTTC CASSLEDSSYEQYF
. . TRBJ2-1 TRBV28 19 TGTGCCAGCAGTTTATTCGAAAGTCCGGGACCGAGCTCCTACAATGAGCAGTTCTTC CASSLFESPGPSSYNEQFF
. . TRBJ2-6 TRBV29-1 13 TGCAGCGTATGGGGATCTGGGGCCAACGTCCTGACTTTC CSVWGSGANVLTF
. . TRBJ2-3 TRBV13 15 TGTGCCAGCACCCATGGAATTAGCGGTCCAGATACGCAGTATTTT CASTHGISGPDTQYF
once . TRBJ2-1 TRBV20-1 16 TGCAGTGCTAGACCGTACCAGGCGCTATCCTACAATGAGCAGTTCTTC CSARPYQALSYNEQFF
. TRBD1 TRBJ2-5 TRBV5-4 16 TGTGCCAGCAGCTTAGCGACAGGGGAAGTCCAAGAGACCCAGTACTTC CASSLATGEVQETQYF
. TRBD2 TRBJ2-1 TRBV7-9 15 TGTGCCAGCAGCAATCGACTAGCGGGCAATAATGAGCAGTTCTTC CASSNRLAGNNEQFF
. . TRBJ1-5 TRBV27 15 TGTGCCAGCAGTTTATCCGGGTTACTGGGTCAGCCCCAGCATTTT CASSLSGLLGQPQHF
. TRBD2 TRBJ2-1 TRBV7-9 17 TGTGCCAGCAGCGCCGAGGATCTAGCGGGGGTGGAAAATGAGCAGTTCTTC CASSAEDLAGVENEQFF
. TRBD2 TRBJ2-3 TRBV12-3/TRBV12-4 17 TGTGCCAGCAGTTTATCCCTACTAGCGGAGGCTCGGGATACGCAGTATTTT CASSLSLLAEARDTQYF
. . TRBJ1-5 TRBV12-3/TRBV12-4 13 TGTGCCAGCAGCCTCCCGGGGGGTCAGCCCCAGCATTTT CASSLPGGQPQHF
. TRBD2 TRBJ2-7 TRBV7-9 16 TGTGCCAGCAGCTTAGTCGGGAGCGGGAAGAAATACGAGCAGTACTTC CASSLVGSGKKYEQYF
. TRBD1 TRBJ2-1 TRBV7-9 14 TGTGCCAGCAGGGGACAGGGGGATCACAATGAGCAGTTCTTC CASRGQGDHNEQFF
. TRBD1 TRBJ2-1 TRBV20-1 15 TGCAGTGCTAGAGGTATCGGACAGGACGGCTTTGAGCAGTTCTTC CSARGIGQDGFEQFF
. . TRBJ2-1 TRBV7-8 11 TGTGCCAGCAGCAGAGCAAATGAGCAGTTCTTC CASSRANEQFF
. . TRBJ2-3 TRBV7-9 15 TGTGCCAGCAGCTTTGGGGGCCGAAGCACAGATACGCAGTATTTT CASSFGGRSTDTQYF
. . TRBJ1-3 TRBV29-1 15 TGCAGCGTTGGGGACTACGGGAACTCTGGAAACACCATATATTTT CSVGDYGNSGNTIYF
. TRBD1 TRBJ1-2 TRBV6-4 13 TGTGCCAGCAGTGACTCGACAGGGGGTGGCTACACCTTC CASSDSTGGGYTF
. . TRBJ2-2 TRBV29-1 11 TGCAGCGTTGCAGGCGACGGGGAGCTGTTTTTT CSVAGDGELFF
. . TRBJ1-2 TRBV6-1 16 TGTGCCAGCAGCCATCATCCACAGCAGTCGGGATATGGCTACACCTTC CASSHHPQQSGYGYTF
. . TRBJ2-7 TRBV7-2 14 TGTGCCAGCAGCTCCCGAGGTTACTCCTACGAGCAGTACTTC CASSSRGYSYEQYF
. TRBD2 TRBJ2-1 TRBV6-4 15 TGTGCCAGCAGTGAAAAAGCGGGGGCTCACAATGAGCAGTTCTTC CASSEKAGAHNEQFF
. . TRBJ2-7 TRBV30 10 TGTGCGGAGGGGGAGCGCGAGCAGTACTTC CAEGEREQYF
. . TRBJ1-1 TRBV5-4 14 TGTGCCAGCAGCCACGGTACAGCGAACACTGAAGCTTTCTTT CASSHGTANTEAFF
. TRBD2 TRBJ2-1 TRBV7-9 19 TGTGCCAGCAGCTTCCCCCCGCTGGGGCTAGCGGGAGGAGGTGATGAGCAGTTCTTC CASSFPPLGLAGGGDEQFF
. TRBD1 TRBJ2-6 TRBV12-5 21 TGTGCTAGTGGTTTGCCCCCCTCCCGGGACAGGAACCTCTCTGGGGCCAACGTCCTGACTTTC CASGLPPSRDRNLSGANVLTF
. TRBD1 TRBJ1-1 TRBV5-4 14 TGTGCCAGCAGCCCGAGGGGGCCGGGCACTGAAGCTTTCTTT CASSPRGPGTEAFF